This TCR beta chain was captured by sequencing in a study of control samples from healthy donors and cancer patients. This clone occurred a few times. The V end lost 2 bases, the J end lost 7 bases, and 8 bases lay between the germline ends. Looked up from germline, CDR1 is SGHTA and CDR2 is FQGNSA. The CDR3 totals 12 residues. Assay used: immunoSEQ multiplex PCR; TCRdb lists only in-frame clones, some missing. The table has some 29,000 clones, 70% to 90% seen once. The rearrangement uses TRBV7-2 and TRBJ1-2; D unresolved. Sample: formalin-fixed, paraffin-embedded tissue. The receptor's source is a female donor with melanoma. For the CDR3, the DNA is TGTGCCAGCAGCTTAATTTGGGGTGGCTACACCTTC. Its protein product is CASSLIWGGYTF.